This is a list of T cell receptor beta chains from one sample in a study of OX40 agonist ivuxolimab in advanced cancers. Sequenced by immunoSEQ multiplex PCR; TCRdb stores in-frame clones only, minus some. This sample has approximately 77,000 clones, with roughly 84% found just once. Material: CD4+ or CD8+ T cells sorted from blood, obtained in a trial of the OX40 agonist ivuxolimab. All receptors come from an adult with an advanced solid tumor such as melanoma, head and neck, liver or kidney cancer. CDR3s include the opening cysteine and the closing phenylalanine or tryptophan. The order of the fields is clone size, CDR3 length, V gene, J gene, CDR3 protein. Size is omitted from some rows. Given values are once, few, many or a class for expanded clones.

clone_size: NA; cdr3_length: 16; v_call: TRBV5-1; j_call: TRBJ2-2; cdr3_aa: CASSLGGGGTTGELFF
clone_size: NA; cdr3_length: 14; v_call: TRBV5-4; j_call: TRBJ1-2; cdr3_aa: CASSLDGGFYGYTF
clone_size: NA; cdr3_length: 13; v_call: TRBV5-1; j_call: TRBJ1-1; cdr3_aa: CASSLGLNTEAFF
clone_size: NA; cdr3_length: 16; v_call: TRBV19; j_call: TRBJ1-1; cdr3_aa: CASRRRVGTGGIEAFF
clone_size: NA; cdr3_length: 14; v_call: TRBV11-2; j_call: TRBJ1-1; cdr3_aa: CASSFSRQNTEAFF
clone_size: once; cdr3_length: 13; v_call: TRBV19; j_call: TRBJ2-3; cdr3_aa: CASRKPSTDTQYF
clone_size: NA; cdr3_length: 17; v_call: TRBV2; j_call: TRBJ2-6; cdr3_aa: CASRLTRDPSGANVLTF
clone_size: NA; cdr3_length: 14; v_call: TRBV11-2; j_call: TRBJ1-1; cdr3_aa: CASSFRTGRGEAFF
clone_size: few; cdr3_length: 13; v_call: TRBV28; j_call: TRBJ1-5; cdr3_aa: CASSRDTYQPQHF
clone_size: NA; cdr3_length: 14; v_call: TRBV18; j_call: TRBJ2-1; cdr3_aa: CASSRSGNYNEQFF
clone_size: NA; cdr3_length: 15; v_call: TRBV4-3; j_call: TRBJ2-4; cdr3_aa: CASSQRDRGGNIQYF
clone_size: NA; cdr3_length: 14; v_call: TRBV7-2; j_call: TRBJ2-2; cdr3_aa: CASSLGQGTGELFF
clone_size: few; cdr3_length: 15; v_call: TRBV10-3; j_call: TRBJ2-1; cdr3_aa: CAISGGQRERNEQFF
clone_size: NA; cdr3_length: 14; v_call: TRBV4-1; j_call: TRBJ1-2; cdr3_aa: CASGSTGHGYGYTF
clone_size: NA; cdr3_length: 16; v_call: TRBV4-2; j_call: TRBJ2-2; cdr3_aa: CATRSREGGGTGELFF
clone_size: NA; cdr3_length: 15; v_call: TRBV28; j_call: TRBJ2-7; cdr3_aa: CASNRGGQGDYEQYF
clone_size: NA; cdr3_length: 17; v_call: TRBV7-2; j_call: TRBJ2-5; cdr3_aa: CASSPGWLAGFVETQYF
clone_size: NA; cdr3_length: 16; v_call: TRBV6-5; j_call: TRBJ1-6; cdr3_aa: CASSYSSGTGISPLHF
clone_size: NA; cdr3_length: 14; v_call: TRBV18; j_call: TRBJ2-7; cdr3_aa: CASSPQGGGYEQYF
clone_size: once; cdr3_length: 14; v_call: TRBV5-1; j_call: TRBJ2-3; cdr3_aa: CASSLSGGTDTQYF
clone_size: NA; cdr3_length: 13; v_call: TRBV6-5; j_call: TRBJ2-1; cdr3_aa: CASNAGFYNEQFF
clone_size: few; cdr3_length: 14; v_call: TRBV27; j_call: TRBJ2-7; cdr3_aa: CASQVTGSSYEQYF
clone_size: NA; cdr3_length: 17; v_call: TRBV19; j_call: TRBJ1-5; cdr3_aa: CASSPLTGRVGNQPQHF
clone_size: NA; cdr3_length: 11; v_call: TRBV10-3; j_call: TRBJ1-1; cdr3_aa: CAISGGTEAFF
clone_size: NA; cdr3_length: 14; v_call: TRBV15; j_call: TRBJ2-5; cdr3_aa: CATSRADRGMGQYF
clone_size: NA; cdr3_length: 14; v_call: TRBV6-5; j_call: TRBJ2-7; cdr3_aa: CASSLTGASYEQYF
clone_size: few; cdr3_length: 15; v_call: TRBV19; j_call: TRBJ2-4; cdr3_aa: CASQPRALVGNIQYF
clone_size: few; cdr3_length: 17; v_call: TRBV9; j_call: TRBJ1-6; cdr3_aa: CASSVDPRSSYNSPLHF
clone_size: NA; cdr3_length: 14; v_call: TRBV7-8; j_call: TRBJ1-4; cdr3_aa: CASSLATGKGKLFF
clone_size: NA; cdr3_length: 14; v_call: TRBV7-9; j_call: TRBJ2-5; cdr3_aa: CASSPLGGLETQYF
clone_size: NA; cdr3_length: 15; v_call: TRBV4-1; j_call: TRBJ2-7; cdr3_aa: CASSQGLAGATSQYF
clone_size: NA; cdr3_length: 13; v_call: TRBV30; j_call: TRBJ1-2; cdr3_aa: CAWSARGAYGYTF
clone_size: NA; cdr3_length: 15; v_call: TRBV19; j_call: TRBJ2-3; cdr3_aa: CASSNSGAPTDTQYF
clone_size: NA; cdr3_length: 12; v_call: TRBV28; j_call: TRBJ2-7; cdr3_aa: CASSLGAYEQYF
clone_size: NA; cdr3_length: 14; v_call: TRBV5-1; j_call: TRBJ2-7; cdr3_aa: CASSLQGAPYEQYF
clone_size: NA; cdr3_length: 13; v_call: TRBV30; j_call: TRBJ2-7; cdr3_aa: CAWSTGGGREQYF
clone_size: NA; cdr3_length: 15; v_call: TRBV7-2; j_call: TRBJ2-1; cdr3_aa: CASSSRGGLVDEQFF
clone_size: NA; cdr3_length: 16; v_call: TRBV6-5; j_call: TRBJ2-1; cdr3_aa: CASSYQTSGRRYEQFF
clone_size: NA; cdr3_length: 15; v_call: TRBV6-4; j_call: TRBJ2-6; cdr3_aa: CASTPGGAGANVLTF
clone_size: NA; cdr3_length: 14; v_call: TRBV5-1; j_call: TRBJ1-1; cdr3_aa: CASSLNVGNTEAFF
clone_size: NA; cdr3_length: 15; v_call: TRBV10-2; j_call: TRBJ1-5; cdr3_aa: CASSESHIVDQPQHF
clone_size: NA; cdr3_length: 15; v_call: TRBV18; j_call: TRBJ2-1; cdr3_aa: CASSPVGSSYNEQFF
clone_size: NA; cdr3_length: 13; v_call: TRBV28; j_call: TRBJ1-5; cdr3_aa: CASSLFRVGAQHF
clone_size: NA; cdr3_length: 15; v_call: TRBV2; j_call: TRBJ1-1; cdr3_aa: CASRVSGAGNTEAFF
clone_size: NA; cdr3_length: 14; v_call: TRBV19; j_call: TRBJ2-1; cdr3_aa: CASSRLAEYNEQFF
clone_size: NA; cdr3_length: 13; v_call: TRBV2; j_call: TRBJ1-1; cdr3_aa: CASRVDRDTEAFF
clone_size: NA; cdr3_length: 13; v_call: TRBV6-1; j_call: TRBJ1-4; cdr3_aa: CASSGGRHEKLFF
clone_size: NA; cdr3_length: 12; v_call: TRBV18; j_call: TRBJ2-3; cdr3_aa: CASSPGTDTQYF
clone_size: NA; cdr3_length: 15; v_call: TRBV18; j_call: TRBJ2-5; cdr3_aa: CASSPPSQNQETQYF
clone_size: NA; cdr3_length: 16; v_call: TRBV4-2; j_call: TRBJ2-1; cdr3_aa: CASSQDRALYGNEQFF
clone_size: once; cdr3_length: 16; v_call: TRBV10-3; j_call: TRBJ2-2; cdr3_aa: CAISESGQGVTGELFF
clone_size: NA; cdr3_length: 15; v_call: TRBV11-3; j_call: TRBJ1-1; cdr3_aa: CASSVRQGAYTEAFF